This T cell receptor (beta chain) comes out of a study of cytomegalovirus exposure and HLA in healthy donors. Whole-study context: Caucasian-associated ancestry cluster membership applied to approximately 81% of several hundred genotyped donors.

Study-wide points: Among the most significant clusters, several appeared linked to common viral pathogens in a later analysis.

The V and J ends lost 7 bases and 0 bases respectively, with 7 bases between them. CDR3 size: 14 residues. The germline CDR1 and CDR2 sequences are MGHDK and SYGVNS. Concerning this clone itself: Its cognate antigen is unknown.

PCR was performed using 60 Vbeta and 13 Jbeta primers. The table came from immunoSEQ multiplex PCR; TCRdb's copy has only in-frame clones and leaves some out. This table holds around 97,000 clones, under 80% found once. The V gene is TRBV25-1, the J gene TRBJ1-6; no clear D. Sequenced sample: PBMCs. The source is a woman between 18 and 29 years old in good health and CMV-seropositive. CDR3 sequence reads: CASTFSSYNSPLHF. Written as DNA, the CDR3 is TGTGCCAGCACCTTTAGCTCCTATAATTCACCCCTCCACTTT.